This T cell receptor beta chain was obtained from a study of T-cell memory formation after mild COVID-19. A few counts support this clonotype. Germline V gives CDR1 SEHNR, CDR2 FQNEAQ (reference sequence). V lost 0 bases and J lost 10, with 7 bases in between. The CDR3 totals 12 residues. Via MiXCR, TCRdb re-called the 5' RACE reads, giving one row per CDR3 protein. The sample gives hundreds of thousands of distinct CDR3 sequences, 20% of which show up once; around 9.2% is in the top ten. The clonotype was recovered from an adult woman who had mild COVID-19 (a few samples of this study predate the infection). Cell type and time point are not known. V is TRBV7-9 and J is TRBJ2-1; D not certain. Sequencing was performed on PBMCs or a T cell subset sorted from them (not recorded which). CDR3 sequence (DNA): TGTGCCAGCAGCTTAGCTCCTACGGAGCAGTTCTTC. This encodes CASSLAPTEQFF.